These 24 T cell receptor beta chains came from one sample sequenced in a study of cytomegalovirus exposure and HLA in healthy donors. TCRdb keeps only in-frame clones here, not all; method: immunoSEQ multiplex PCR. The sample has under 250,000 clones; roughly 89% are singletons. The sample comprised PBMCs. These receptors were taken from a man between 18 and 29 years old in good health and CMV-seronegative.

This clone was counted a single time. V is TRBV20-1 and J is TRBJ1-2, with D unclear. The CDR3 loop spans 11 amino acids. Germline V gene sequence: CDR1 DFQATT, CDR2 SNEGSKA (reference sequence). Trimming pared 1 base from V and 9 bases from J, leaving 9 bases between. CDR3 region: CSARGSGSYTF. The CDR3 region has the DNA TGCAGTGCTAGAGGATCGGGGAGCTACACCTTC.

J is TRBJ1-5 and V is TRBV28; D remains unclear. The CDR3 consists of 13 residues. V gave up 6 bases and J gave up 0 bases, with 6 bases separating them. CDR1 and CDR2 from the germline V gene are MDHEN and SYDVKM. The CDR3 sequence is CASRSYSNQPQHF. The CDR3, as DNA: TGTGCCAGCAGGAGCTATAGCAATCAGCCCCAGCATTTT.

The CDR3 DNA reads TGCGCCAGCACTATTAATAGCAATCAGCCCCAGCATTTT. Translation: CASTINSNQPQHF. The chain links TRBV10-2 to TRBJ1-5; D not resolved. From germline, CDR1 is WSHSY and CDR2 SAAADI. CDR3 length: 13 residues. Trimming left V 7 bases short and J 0 bases short, with 7 bases between.

The chain combines TRBV13 with TRBJ2-7; 10 positions match TRBD1. The CDR3 is made up of 14 amino acids. The V and J ends lost 5 bases and 6 bases, in that order; junction bases with no gene match: 7. Germline lookup yields CDR1 PRHDT and CDR2 FYEKMQ (reference sequence). The CDR3 protein is CASSTRDRGGEQYF. The CDR3 DNA reads as TGTGCCAGCAGCACCCGGGACAGGGGCGGCGAGCAGTACTTC.

The chain joins TRBV27 to TRBJ2-7; D may be TRBD1 (6 bases). Trimming removed 4 bases at V and 2 bases at J, with 12 bases between. Germline CDR1 MNHEY, CDR2 SMNVEV (reference sequence). The CDR3 runs to 14 residues. The chain's CDR3 is CASSSGTSAYEQYF. The CDR3 DNA is TGTGCCAGCAGTTCCGGGACAAGCGCCTACGAGCAGTACTTC.

The CDR3 here is CASSLQPGQGADEQFF. The CDR3 coding sequence is TGCGCCAGCAGCTTACAACCGGGACAGGGGGCAGATGAGCAGTTCTTC. The genes are TRBV5-1 and TRBJ2-1; 12 nucleotides align to TRBD1. The CDR3 extends over 16 amino acids. V dropped 2 bases and J dropped 8; count of bases not matched to a gene: 8. Germline lookup yields CDR1 SGHRS and CDR2 YFSETQ.

This chain links TRBV4-3 with TRBJ1-1; no clear D gene. Germline CDR1 reads LGHNA; CDR2 reads YSLEER. This CDR3 region has 12 residues. Trimming pared 5 bases from V and 1 base from J, leaving 5 bases between. Here the CDR3 reads CASSNRNTEAFF. CDR3 nucleotides: TGCGCCAGCAGCAACAGGAACACTGAAGCTTTCTTT.

This clone was observed a single time. The chain couples TRBV6-6 to TRBJ1-1; tentatively, D is TRBD1 (5 bases). The CDR3 is made up of 14 amino acids. V dropped 2 bases and J dropped 0 bases, with 7 bases sitting between them. The germline V gene has CDR1 MNHNY and CDR2 SVGAGI (reference sequence). CDR3 nucleotides: TGTGCCAGCAGTTACGGGGCCATGAACACTGAAGCTTTCTTT. Encoded protein: CASSYGAMNTEAFF.

As regards this clone: The sample carries other DNA sequences with the same CDR3. The gene calls are TRBV27 and TRBJ1-1, with D possibly matching TRBD1 (5 bases). The V gene lost 0 bases and the J gene lost 1 base, with 6 bases spanning the gap. The CDR3 runs 14 residues. Germline V gene sequence: CDR1 MNHEY, CDR2 SMNVEV (reference sequence). The CDR3 DNA reads TGTGCCAGCAGTTTATCGGGGGGGAACACTGAAGCTTTCTTT. As protein: CASSLSGGNTEAFF.

This clone was counted a few times. J is TRBJ2-5 and V is TRBV7-2, with D possibly matching TRBD2 (7 bases). Trimming left V 3 bases short and J 5 bases short, with 16 bases between. The CDR3 consists of 15 residues. Germline assignment: CDR1 SGHTA and CDR2 FQGNSA. CDR3 sequence (DNA): TGTGCCAGCAGCTTCACCCGCGGGGGCGGGGAGACCCAGTACTTC. Its protein is CASSFTRGGGETQYF.

This chain links TRBV5-1 with TRBJ2-7; 8 bases map to TRBD2. The CDR3 has 15 amino acids. Trimming took 4 bases from V and 0 from J; bases not matched to a gene: 6. Germline CDR1 reads SGHRS; CDR2 reads YFSETQ. The CDR3 loop reads CASSQSGGSSYEQYF. DNA for the CDR3: TGCGCCAGCAGCCAGAGCGGGGGTAGCTCCTACGAGCAGTACTTC.

The chain recombines TRBV28 with TRBJ1-6; D gene uncertain. Deletions cut 7 bases from V and 10 bases from J, with 23 bases between. CDR3 size: 16 residues. Per germline, CDR1 MDHEN and CDR2 SYDVKM. CDR3 in amino acids: CASTIVGGEQLSPLHF. The CDR3 DNA is TGTGCCAGCACAATTGTGGGCGGGGAGCAGCTATCACCCCTCCACTTT.

The CDR3 bases are TGTGCCAGTTGCCGGGACATTAACACTGAAGCTTTCTTT. It codes for CASCRDINTEAFF. J is TRBJ1-1 and V is TRBV2; tentatively, D is TRBD1 (6 bases). V was clipped by 9 bases and J by 2 bases, with 13 bases between them. The CDR3 contains 13 residues. Germline loops: CDR1 SNHLY, CDR2 FYNNEI.

The rearrangement uses TRBV4-1 and TRBJ2-1; the match to TRBD2 covers 9 bases. The V and J ends lost 1 base and 2 bases, in that order; junction bases with no gene match: 6. Germline V gives CDR1 MGHRA, CDR2 YSYEKL. CDR3 length equals 17 residues. CDR3 DNA sequence: TGCGCCAGCAGCCAAGGATATTCTAGCGGGGCCTACAATGAGCAGTTCTTC. Translating it yields CASSQGYSSGAYNEQFF.

The chain carries TRBV7-8 and TRBJ1-5; 10 nucleotides line up with TRBD1. The CDR3 spans 16 residues. Per germline, CDR1 SGHVS and CDR2 FQNEAQ. Trimming cost V 2 bases and J 2 bases; bases outside gene matches: 3. The CDR3 spells CASSLLGQGGNQPQHF. DNA of the CDR3: TGTGCCAGCAGCTTATTAGGACAGGGGGGCAATCAGCCCCAGCATTTT. Combining the CDR3 with reference TRBV7-8 and TRBJ1-5 gives the whole variable domain GAGVSQSPRYKVAKRGQDVALRCDPISGHVSLFWYQQALGQGPEFLTYFQNEAQLDKSGLPSDRFFAERPEGSVSTLKIQRTQQEDSAVYLCASSLLGQGGNQPQHFGDGTRLSIL.

This chain's CDR3 is CASSLAPGLPGETQYF. CDR3 nucleotide sequence: TGTGCCAGCAGTCTAGCGCCAGGGCTCCCAGGAGAGACCCAGTACTTC. V is TRBV27 and J is TRBJ2-5; tentatively, D is TRBD2 (6 bases). Germline V CDR1 and CDR2: MNHEY, SMNVEV (reference sequence). This CDR3 has 16 residues. Trimming cost V 5 bases and J 4 bases, with 20 bases left between them.

This chain connects TRBV5-1 to TRBJ2-1; tentative D call: TRBD2 (6 bases). This CDR3 is built from 17 residues. The germline CDR1 and CDR2 sequences are SGHRS and YFSETQ. V shed 6 bases and J shed 4 bases, with 23 bases lying between them. CDR3 nucleotides: TGCGCCAGCACTACGGACGCCCGGGCTAGCGTGTACAATGAGCAGTTCTTC. It specifies CASTTDARASVYNEQFF.

The CDR3 DNA sequence: TGTGCCAGCAGCTTAGTTGGGCAAAGAAGGTACTATGGCTACACCTTC. Translating it yields CASSLVGQRRYYGYTF. This chain connects TRBV7-8 to TRBJ1-2; D unclear. Trimming left V 1 base short and J 3 bases short, with 15 bases between. This CDR3 comprises 16 residues. The germline V gene has CDR1 SGHVS and CDR2 FQNEAQ.

V and J are TRBV30 and TRBJ2-3, with D uncertain. V was clipped by 0 bases and J by 10 bases, with 11 bases between them. Germline assignment: CDR1 GTSNPN and CDR2 SVGIG (reference sequence). The CDR3 runs to 12 residues. CDR3: CAWSVLPAAQYF. In nucleotides, the CDR3 is TGTGCCTGGAGTGTACTCCCTGCCGCGCAGTATTTT.

The chain links TRBV28 to TRBJ2-7; the match to TRBD1 covers 7 bases. Unmatched junction bases numbered 5, after V lost 4 bases and J lost 5 bases. The CDR3 has 13 residues. Per the germline V gene, CDR1 is MDHEN and CDR2 is SYDVKM. CDR3 nucleotides: TGTGCCAGCAGTTCTGGACAGGTCAACGAGCAGTACTTC. Encoded protein: CASSSGQVNEQYF.

The J gene is TRBJ1-3, the V gene TRBV30; TRBD1 matches at 7 bases. V trimming: 6 bases; J trimming: 4 bases; junction bases outside the gene matches: 3. Germline V gives CDR1 GTSNPN, CDR2 SVGIG (reference sequence). The CDR3 covers 12 residues. CDR3 loop: CACRGVGNTIYF. The CDR3 nucleotides read TGTGCCTGCAGGGGGGTAGGAAACACCATATATTTT.

This rearrangement joins TRBV5-6 to TRBJ2-7, with TRBD1 matching 9 bases. The CDR3 extends over 16 amino acids. Germline CDR1 is SGHDT and CDR2 is YYEEEE. V dropped 0 bases and J dropped 4; count of bases not matched to a gene: 8. The CDR3 DNA reads as TGTGCCAGCAGCTTGGGCCAGGGACAGGGTTTTTACGAGCAGTACTTC. As protein: CASSLGQGQGFYEQYF.

A note on this clone: This sample includes further DNA sequences coding for the same CDR3. The J gene is TRBJ2-1, the V gene TRBV5-1; 10 nucleotides agree with TRBD2. Germline assignment: CDR1 SGHRS and CDR2 YFSETQ. This CDR3 region has 15 residues. V shed 4 bases, J shed 3 bases, and the junction held 4 bases outside the gene matches. CDR3 sequence: CASSEGTSDYNEQFF. In DNA, the CDR3 is TGCGCCAGCAGCGAGGGGACTAGCGACTACAATGAGCAGTTCTTC.

Here the CDR3 reads CASSEGSRLAGSTGELFF. Written as DNA, the CDR3 is TGTGCCAGCAGTGAAGGGTCCCGACTAGCGGGGAGTACCGGGGAGCTGTTTTTT. The rearrangement links TRBV6-1 to TRBJ2-2; TRBD2 matches 11 bases. CDR3 length equals 18 residues. Germline-derived CDR1 and CDR2 are MNHNS and SASEGT. The V gene end was trimmed by 1 base and the J gene end by 5 bases; junction bases not matched to a gene: 9.